These 22 T cell receptor beta chains share one sample of origin, sequenced in a study of blood T cell repertoires in COVID-19. Data came from immunoSEQ multiplex PCR; TCRdb stores just in-frame clones and leaves some out. The sample yields 120,000 to 150,000 clones, more than 70% seen once. Sequencing used peripheral blood. The receptor source for this set is a man aged 55 to 70 with active or convalescent COVID-19.

The chain joins TRBV5-1 to TRBJ2-5; 8 bases match TRBD1. Germline values: CDR1 SGHRS, CDR2 YFSETQ. The CDR3 totals 16 residues. With V trimmed by 3 bases and J by 1 base, 8 bases remained unmatched. The CDR3 protein is CASSYSGTGLQETQYF. In DNA, the CDR3 is TGCGCCAGCAGCTACTCCGGGACAGGCCTCCAAGAGACCCAGTACTTC.

The chain is built from TRBV27 and TRBJ2-7, with 9 bases aligning to TRBD1. This CDR3 has 15 residues. Trimming at V came to 3 bases and at J to 4 bases, leaving 7 bases not matched to a gene. CDR1 and CDR2 (germline): MNHEY, SMNVEV (reference sequence). Here the CDR3 DNA reads TGTGCCAGCAGTTTTCCGGGGACAGGGATTTACGAGCAGTACTTC. It codes for CASSFPGTGIYEQYF.

V and J are TRBV19 and TRBJ1-6; D is undetermined. In germline, CDR1 is LNHDA, CDR2 SQIVND (reference sequence). V lost 3 bases and J lost 0, with 6 bases in between. This CDR3 is 15 amino acids long. CDR3 in amino acids: CASSIRSSYNSPLHF. CDR3 coding DNA: TGTGCCAGTAGTATCCGGAGCTCCTATAATTCACCCCTCCACTTT.

This clone appeared once. The gene calls are TRBV29-1 and TRBJ1-5; a weak D match, TRBD1 (6 bases). This CDR3 contains 13 residues. From germline, CDR1 is SQVTM and CDR2 ANQGSEA. V was trimmed by 7 bases and J by 5 bases, leaving 15 bases between them. The CDR3 nucleotides read TGCAGCGGATCACAGGGTGTGTATCAGCCCCAGCATTTT. This translates into CSGSQGVYQPQHF.

This clone has a single count. The chain uses TRBV21-1 and TRBJ2-7; the D call of TRBD1 is as the table states it, not checked on the DNA. TRBV21-1 is shown as a pseudogene. CDR3 length equals 12 residues. The CDR3: CASSLTVYEQYF. The CDR3 DNA is TGTGCCAGCAGCCTGACAGTCTACGAGCAGTACTTC.

The gene calls are TRBV7-9 and TRBJ2-5, with TRBD2 matching over 7 bases. The CDR3 loop spans 14 amino acids. Germline trimming cut 5 bases from V and 3 bases from J; bases unmatched to any gene: 6. Germline V gives CDR1 SEHNR, CDR2 FQNEAQ (reference sequence). The CDR3, as DNA: TGTGCCAGCAGCCCCGGGGCGGGAGAAGAGACCCAGTACTTC. This encodes CASSPGAGEETQYF.

J is TRBJ1-5 and V is TRBV6-5, with 9 bases matching TRBD1. The CDR3 extends over 14 amino acids. Germline assignment: CDR1 MNHEY and CDR2 SVGAGI. Trimming at V came to 4 bases and at J to 7 bases, leaving 5 bases not matched to a gene. This CDR3 reads CASSWGQGGQPQHF. The CDR3 DNA sequence: TGTGCCAGCAGTTGGGGACAGGGTGGGCAGCCCCAGCATTTT.

This chain joins TRBV10-2 and TRBJ2-1; D gene uncertain. The CDR3 runs 13 residues. Germline values: CDR1 WSHSY, CDR2 SAAADI. V lost 8 bases and J 8 bases, leaving 16 bases between the germline ends. The CDR3 is CASLTVTSYEQFF. In nucleotides, the CDR3 is TGCGCCAGCCTAACAGTTACCTCGTATGAGCAGTTCTTC.

The rearrangement uses TRBV19 and TRBJ1-5; no reliable D call. This CDR3 is built from 17 residues. Trimming took 5 bases from V and 1 from J, leaving 18 bases between them. The germline V gene encodes CDR1 LNHDA and CDR2 SQIVND (reference sequence). CDR3 sequence (DNA): TGTGCCAGTAGTGGAGGTTTGTCAATCTGGAGCAATCAGCCCCAGCATTTT. Translating gives CASSGGLSIWSNQPQHF.

The chain links TRBV24-1 to TRBJ2-5, with TRBD1 matching 8 bases. Germline lookup yields CDR1 KGHDR and CDR2 SFDVKD. This CDR3 is 17 amino acids long. Trimming at V came to 5 bases and at J to 5 bases, leaving 15 bases not matched to a gene. Here the CDR3 DNA reads TGTGCCACCAGTGCCGTTCCAGGGGGCGCGGATTTGGAGACCCAGTACTTC. Residues: CATSAVPGGADLETQYF.

The CDR3 region has the DNA TGTGCCAGCAGCGCCTCTCAGTTCGGCTACACCTTC. Its protein product is CASSASQFGYTF. This sequence joins TRBV5-4 and TRBJ1-2; D remains ambiguous. The germline V gene has CDR1 SGHNT and CDR2 YYREEE (reference sequence). V was shortened by 4 bases and J by 8 bases, with 12 bases between the two germline ends. There are 12 residues in the CDR3.

The V and J genes are TRBV24-1 and TRBJ2-1, with TRBD2 as a possible D gene (5 bases). The CDR3 sequence is 11 residues long. CDR1 is KGHDR and CDR2 is SFDVKD in the germline V gene. V was pared by 12 bases and J by 4 bases, with 9 bases between. The CDR3 is CASGYYNEQFF. CDR3 nucleotides: TGTGCCTCGGGGTATTACAATGAGCAGTTCTTC.

This chain uses TRBV4-2 with TRBJ1-2; a weak D match, TRBD1 (5 bases). CDR1 is LGHNA and CDR2 is YNFKEQ in the germline V gene. V lost 3 bases, J lost 0 bases, and 17 bases lay in between. This CDR3 contains 17 residues. The CDR3, as DNA: TGTGCCAGCAGCCACGCCTCCCGACAGAGCTCTAACTATGGCTACACCTTC. It specifies CASSHASRQSSNYGYTF.

V usage is TRBV27 and J usage is TRBJ2-1, with 7 bases lining up with TRBD2. The CDR3 has 16 amino acids. With V trimmed by 5 bases and J by 3 bases, 10 bases remained unmatched. The V gene's germline CDR1 is MNHEY and CDR2 SMNVEV (reference sequence). The CDR3 sequence is CASSPFSGGFYNEQFF. CDR3 in DNA: TGTGCCAGCAGTCCCTTTTCGGGAGGCTTCTACAATGAGCAGTTCTTC.

The chain is built from TRBV6-5 and TRBJ1-1; 10 positions agree with TRBD1. Per germline, CDR1 MNHEY and CDR2 SVGAGI. The CDR3 extends over 15 amino acids. J lost 6 bases, V lost 5 bases, and 9 bases had no gene match. In nucleotides, the CDR3 is TGTGCCAGCAGTCGGACAGGGGGTTTGAGTGCTGAAGCTTTCTTT. Its protein product is CASSRTGGLSAEAFF.

The J gene is TRBJ1-2, the V gene TRBV2; 9 nucleotides align to TRBD1. This CDR3 is 14 amino acids long. Losses at the gene ends were 6 bases for V and 8 bases for J; bases not matched to a gene: 10. In germline, CDR1 is SNHLY, CDR2 FYNNEI. CDR3 bases: TGTGCCAGCAGCTCACAGGGGGCCCGGCGGGGCTACACCTTC. It is translated as CASSSQGARRGYTF.

V gene TRBV7-8 combines with J gene TRBJ1-1; 7 nucleotides line up with TRBD1. The CDR3 spans 15 residues. The germline CDR1 and CDR2 sequences are SGHVS and FQNEAQ. Trimming removed 4 bases from V and 2 bases from J; junction bases left unmatched: 7. CDR3 nucleotide sequence: TGTGCCAGCAGCTCAAACAGGGGAAGAAACACTGAAGCTTTCTTT. This sequence encodes CASSSNRGRNTEAFF.

J is TRBJ2-2 and V is TRBV9, with TRBD2 identical over 8 bases. Germline lookup yields CDR1 SGDLS and CDR2 YYNGEE. After removal of 5 bases from V and 5 bases from J, the junction contained 5 bases not matched to a gene. The CDR3 is 14 residues long. CDR3 protein: CASRGLGETGELFF. Here the CDR3 DNA reads TGTGCCAGCAGGGGACTAGGGGAGACCGGGGAGCTGTTTTTT.

This chain links TRBV3-1 (or the pseudogene TRBV3-2) with TRBJ1-2, with TRBD1 matching 7 bases. CDR1 is LGHDT, CDR2 YNNKEL, per germline (reference sequence). The CDR3 runs to 17 residues. V trimming: 0 bases; J trimming: 2 bases; junction bases outside the gene matches: 9. CDR3: CASSQDGCRGWNYGYTF. The DNA for the CDR3 is TGTGCCAGCAGCCAAGATGGTTGCAGGGGGTGGAACTATGGCTACACCTTC.

This clone appeared once. The rearrangement uses TRBV6-2 or TRBV6-3 and TRBJ1-5; 7 bases fit TRBD1. The length of the CDR3 is 18 residues. V shed 4 bases and J 0 bases; nucleotides not matched to a gene: 12. Germline CDR1 reads MNHEY; CDR2 reads SVGEGT. CDR3 sequence: CASSSTRWQGVSNQPQHF. The CDR3 nucleotides are TGTGCCAGCAGTTCCACAAGGTGGCAGGGGGTTAGCAATCAGCCCCAGCATTTT.

Regarding this clone: A read error may account for a junction end that differs from germline. V usage is TRBV7-3 and J usage is TRBJ2-3; 9 positions agree with TRBD2. The CDR3 has 15 amino acids. CDR1 and CDR2 from the germline V gene are SGHTA and FQGTGA. The CDR3 is CASSKTSGGTNTQYF. The CDR3 DNA follows: TGTGCCAGCAGCAAGACTAGCGGAGGCACAAATACGCAGTATTTT.

The rearrangement links TRBV2 to TRBJ1-4; 7 nucleotides line up with TRBD1. CDR1 and CDR2 from the germline V gene are SNHLY and FYNNEI. V lost 6 bases and J lost 3; bases outside the gene matches: 4. This CDR3 comprises 14 residues. DNA for the CDR3: TGTGCCAGCAGGACAGGGCCCTCTAATGAAAAACTGTTTTTT. Amino acids: CASRTGPSNEKLFF. Full variable domain (missing parts from reference TRBV2 and TRBJ1-4): EPEVTQTPSHQVTQMGQEVILRCVPISNHLYFYWYRQILGQKVEFLVSFYNNEISEKSEIFDDQFSVERPDGSNFTLKIRSTKLEDSAMYFCASRTGPSNEKLFFGSGTQLSVL.